This TCR beta chain emerged from a study of T cell changes during pregnancy in multiple sclerosis. Trimming at V came to 1 base and at J to 2 bases, leaving 4 bases not matched to a gene. The CDR3 loop spans 15 amino acids. The germline V gene has CDR1 KGHSH and CDR2 LQKENI. Measured with immunoSEQ multiplex PCR; TCRdb has only the in-frame clones, and not every one. This sample has around 80,000 clones, with approximately 95% found just once. The clonotype was recovered from a female donor in good health, enrolled as a control in a pregnancy study. The chain joins TRBV18 to TRBJ1-2; 7 nucleotides agree with TRBD1. The input for sequencing was peripheral blood, taken in the second trimester of pregnancy. The CDR3 DNA is TGTGCCAGCTCACCACGGGAAGGGGGCAACTATGGCTACACCTTC. Amino acids: CASSPREGGNYGYTF.